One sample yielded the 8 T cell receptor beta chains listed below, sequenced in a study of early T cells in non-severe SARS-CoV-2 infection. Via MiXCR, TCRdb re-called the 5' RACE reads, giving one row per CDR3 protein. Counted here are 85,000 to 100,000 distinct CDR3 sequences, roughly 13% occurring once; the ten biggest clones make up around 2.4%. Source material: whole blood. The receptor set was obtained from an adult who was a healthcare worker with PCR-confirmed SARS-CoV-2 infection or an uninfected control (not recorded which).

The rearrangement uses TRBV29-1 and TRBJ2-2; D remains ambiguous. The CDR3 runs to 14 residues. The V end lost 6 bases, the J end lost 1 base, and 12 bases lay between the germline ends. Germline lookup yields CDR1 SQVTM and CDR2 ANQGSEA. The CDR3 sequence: CSVVWTLNTGELFF. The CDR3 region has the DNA TGCAGCGTCGTGTGGACCTTGAACACCGGGGAGCTGTTTTTT.

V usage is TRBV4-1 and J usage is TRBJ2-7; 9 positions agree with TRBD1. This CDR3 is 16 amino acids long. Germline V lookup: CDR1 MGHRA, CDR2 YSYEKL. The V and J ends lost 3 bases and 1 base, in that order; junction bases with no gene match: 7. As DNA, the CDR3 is TGCGCCAGCAGCCAGCTCTGGACAGGGGTTTCCTACGAGCAGTACTTC. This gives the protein CASSQLWTGVSYEQYF.

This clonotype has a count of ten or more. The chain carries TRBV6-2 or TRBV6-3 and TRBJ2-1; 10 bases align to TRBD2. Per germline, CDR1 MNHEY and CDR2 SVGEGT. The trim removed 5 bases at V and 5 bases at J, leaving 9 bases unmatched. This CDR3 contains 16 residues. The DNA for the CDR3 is TGTGCCAGCAGTCCCTACCTAGCGGGGGCTAACAATGAGCAGTTCTTC. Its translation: CASSPYLAGANNEQFF.

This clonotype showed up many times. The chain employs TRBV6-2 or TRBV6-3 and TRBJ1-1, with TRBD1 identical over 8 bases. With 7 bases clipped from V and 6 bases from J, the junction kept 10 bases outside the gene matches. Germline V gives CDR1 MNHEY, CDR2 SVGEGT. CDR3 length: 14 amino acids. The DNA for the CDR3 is TGTGCCAGCAACAGAAACAGGGGGTTTGCTGAAGCTTTCTTT. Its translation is CASNRNRGFAEAFF.

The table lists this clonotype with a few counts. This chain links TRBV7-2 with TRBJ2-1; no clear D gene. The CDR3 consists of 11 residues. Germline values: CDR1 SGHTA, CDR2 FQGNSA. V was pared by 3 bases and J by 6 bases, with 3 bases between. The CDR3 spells CASSLVNEQFF. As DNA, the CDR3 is TGTGCCAGCAGCTTGGTCAATGAGCAGTTCTTC. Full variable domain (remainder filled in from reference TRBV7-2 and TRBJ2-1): GAGVSQSPSNKVTEKGKDVELRCDPISGHTALYWYRQSLGQGLEFLIYFQGNSAPDKSGLPSDRFSAERTGGSVSTLTIQRTQQEDSAVYLCASSLVNEQFFGPGTRLTVL.

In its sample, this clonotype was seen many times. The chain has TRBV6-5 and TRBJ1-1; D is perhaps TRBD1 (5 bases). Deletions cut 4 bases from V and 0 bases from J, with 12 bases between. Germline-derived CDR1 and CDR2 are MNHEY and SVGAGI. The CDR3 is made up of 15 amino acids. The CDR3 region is CASSSMGRMNTEAFF. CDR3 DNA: TGTGCCAGCAGTTCGATGGGGCGTATGAACACTGAAGCTTTCTTT.

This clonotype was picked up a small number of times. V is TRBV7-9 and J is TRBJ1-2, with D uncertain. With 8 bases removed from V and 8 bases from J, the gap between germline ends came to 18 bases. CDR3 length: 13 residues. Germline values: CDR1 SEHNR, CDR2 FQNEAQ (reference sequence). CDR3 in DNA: TGTGCCAGCGGAGATATTAGGAAGCCGGGCTACACCTTC. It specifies CASGDIRKPGYTF.

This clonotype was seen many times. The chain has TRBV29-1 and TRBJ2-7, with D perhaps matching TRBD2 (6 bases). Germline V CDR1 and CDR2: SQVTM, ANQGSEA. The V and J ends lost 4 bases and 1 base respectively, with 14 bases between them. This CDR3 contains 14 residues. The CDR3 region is CSVGGRGRSYEQYF. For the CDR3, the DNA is TGCAGCGTTGGAGGGCGGGGTCGGTCCTACGAGCAGTACTTC.